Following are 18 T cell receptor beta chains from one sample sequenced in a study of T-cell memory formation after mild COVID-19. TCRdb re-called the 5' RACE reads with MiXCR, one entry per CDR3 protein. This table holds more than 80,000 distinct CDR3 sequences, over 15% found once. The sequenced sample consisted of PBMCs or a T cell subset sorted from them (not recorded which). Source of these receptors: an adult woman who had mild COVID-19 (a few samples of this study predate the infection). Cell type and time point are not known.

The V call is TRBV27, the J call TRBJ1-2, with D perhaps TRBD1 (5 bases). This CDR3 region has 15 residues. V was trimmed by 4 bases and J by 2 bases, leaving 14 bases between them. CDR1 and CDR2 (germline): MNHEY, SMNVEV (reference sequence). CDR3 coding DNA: TGTGCCAGCAGTTCCAGGGCCACTTCCAACTATGGCTACACCTTC. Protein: CASSSRATSNYGYTF.

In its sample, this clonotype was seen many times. The CDR3 DNA is TGTGCCAGCAGCTTAGGGGGTTTGGGCAAAAACATTCAGTACTTC. Amino acids: CASSLGGLGKNIQYF. J is TRBJ2-4 and V is TRBV11-2; D call uncertain. Per germline, CDR1 SGHAT and CDR2 FQNNGV. The CDR3 consists of 15 residues. V was trimmed by 1 base and J by 3 bases, leaving 10 bases between them.

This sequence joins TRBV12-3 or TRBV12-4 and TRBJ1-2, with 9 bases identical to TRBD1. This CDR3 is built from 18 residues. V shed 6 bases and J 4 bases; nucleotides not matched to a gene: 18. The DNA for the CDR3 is TGTGCCAGCAGCTGGATCCGCGCTGACAGGGGGGATGGCTATGGCTACACCTTC. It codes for CASSWIRADRGDGYGYTF.

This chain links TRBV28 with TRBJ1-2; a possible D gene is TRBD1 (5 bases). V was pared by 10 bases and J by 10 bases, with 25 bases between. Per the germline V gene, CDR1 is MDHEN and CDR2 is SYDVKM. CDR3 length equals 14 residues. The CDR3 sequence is CATEAGGGFPSYTF. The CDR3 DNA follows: TGTGCCACCGAGGCTGGGGGGGGTTTCCCTTCCTACACCTTC.

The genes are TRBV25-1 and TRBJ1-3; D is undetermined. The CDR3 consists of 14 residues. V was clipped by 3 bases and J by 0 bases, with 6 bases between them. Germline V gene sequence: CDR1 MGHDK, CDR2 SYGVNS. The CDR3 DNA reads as TGTGCCAGCAGTGATGGCCACTCTGGAAACACCATATATTTT. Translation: CASSDGHSGNTIYF.

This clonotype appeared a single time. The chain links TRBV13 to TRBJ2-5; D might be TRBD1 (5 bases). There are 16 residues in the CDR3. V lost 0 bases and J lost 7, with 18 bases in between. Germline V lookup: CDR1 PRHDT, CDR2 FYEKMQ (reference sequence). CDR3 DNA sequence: TGTGCCAGCAGCTTAGGTGGAACAGGCCCCTGGGCGACCCAGTACTTC. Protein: CASSLGGTGPWATQYF. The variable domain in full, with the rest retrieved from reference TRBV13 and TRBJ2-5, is AAGVIQSPRHLIKEKRETATLKCYPIPRHDTVYWYQQGPGQDPQFLISFYEKMQSDKGSIPDRFSAQQFSDYHSELNMSSLELGDSALYFCASSLGGTGPWATQYFGPGTRLLVL.

The CDR3 DNA follows: TGTGCCAGCAGCGGCGAGGGGACACCTTCCTACGAGCAGTACTTC. It translates to CASSGEGTPSYEQYF. This rearrangement joins TRBV5-6 to TRBJ2-7, with D possibly being TRBD1 (6 bases). Trimming took off 4 bases at V and 1 base at J, with 15 bases between the two ends. CDR1 and CDR2 from the germline V gene are SGHDT and YYEEEE. The CDR3 is 15 amino acids.

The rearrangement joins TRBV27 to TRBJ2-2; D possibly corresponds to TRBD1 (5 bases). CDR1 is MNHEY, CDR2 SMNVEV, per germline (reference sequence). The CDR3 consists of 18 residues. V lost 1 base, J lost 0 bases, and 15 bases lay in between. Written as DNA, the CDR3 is TGTGCCAGCAGTTTATACCCCCTCAAAGGGGCGAACACCGGGGAGCTGTTTTTT. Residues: CASSLYPLKGANTGELFF.

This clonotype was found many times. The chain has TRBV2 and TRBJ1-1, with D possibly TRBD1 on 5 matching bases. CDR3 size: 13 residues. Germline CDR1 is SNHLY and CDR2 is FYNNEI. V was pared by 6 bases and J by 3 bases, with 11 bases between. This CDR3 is CASRAPGHTEAFF. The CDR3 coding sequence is TGTGCCAGCAGGGCCCCGGGGCACACTGAAGCTTTCTTT.

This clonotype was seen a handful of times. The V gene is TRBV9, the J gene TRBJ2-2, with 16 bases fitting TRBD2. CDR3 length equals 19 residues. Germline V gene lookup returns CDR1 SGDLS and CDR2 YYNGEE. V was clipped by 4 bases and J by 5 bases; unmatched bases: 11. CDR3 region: CASSISGTSGGAETGELFF. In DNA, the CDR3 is TGTGCCAGCAGCATCTCCGGGACTAGCGGGGGGGCGGAAACCGGGGAGCTGTTTTTT.

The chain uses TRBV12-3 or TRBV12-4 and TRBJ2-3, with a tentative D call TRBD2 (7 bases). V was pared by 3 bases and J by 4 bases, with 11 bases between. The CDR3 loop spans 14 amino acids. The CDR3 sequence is CASSFWGGPDTQYF. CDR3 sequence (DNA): TGTGCCAGCAGTTTCTGGGGGGGCCCAGATACGCAGTATTTT.

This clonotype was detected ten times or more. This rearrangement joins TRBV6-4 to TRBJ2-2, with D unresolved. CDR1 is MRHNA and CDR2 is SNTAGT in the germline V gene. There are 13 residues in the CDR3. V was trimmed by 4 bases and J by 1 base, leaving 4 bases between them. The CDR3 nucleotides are TGTGCCAGCAGTGCCATGAACACCGGGGAGCTGTTTTTT. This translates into CASSAMNTGELFF.

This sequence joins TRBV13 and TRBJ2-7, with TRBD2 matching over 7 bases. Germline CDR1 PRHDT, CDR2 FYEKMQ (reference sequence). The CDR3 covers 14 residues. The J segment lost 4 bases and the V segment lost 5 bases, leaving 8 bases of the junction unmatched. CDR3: CASSVGLGSYEQYF. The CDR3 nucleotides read TGTGCCAGCAGCGTCGGACTAGGAAGTTACGAGCAGTACTTC.

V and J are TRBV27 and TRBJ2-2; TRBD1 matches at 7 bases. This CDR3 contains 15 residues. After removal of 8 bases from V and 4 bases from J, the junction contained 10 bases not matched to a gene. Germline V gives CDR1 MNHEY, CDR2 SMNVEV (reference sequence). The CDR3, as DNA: TGTGCCAGCGGACGCATCGCAGGGGGCACCGGGGAGCTGTTTTTT. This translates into CASGRIAGGTGELFF.

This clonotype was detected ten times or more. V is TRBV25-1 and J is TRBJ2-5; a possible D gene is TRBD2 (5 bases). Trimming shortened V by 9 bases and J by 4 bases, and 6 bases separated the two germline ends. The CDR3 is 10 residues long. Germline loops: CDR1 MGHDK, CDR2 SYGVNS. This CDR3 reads CASEGETQYF. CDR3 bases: TGTGCCAGTGAGGGAGAGACCCAGTACTTC.

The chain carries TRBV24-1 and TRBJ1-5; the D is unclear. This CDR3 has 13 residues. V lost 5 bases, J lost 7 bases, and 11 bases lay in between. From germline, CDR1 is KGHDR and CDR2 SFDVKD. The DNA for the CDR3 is TGTGCCACCAGTGGTAGCGGGGAACAGCCCCAGCATTTT. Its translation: CATSGSGEQPQHF.

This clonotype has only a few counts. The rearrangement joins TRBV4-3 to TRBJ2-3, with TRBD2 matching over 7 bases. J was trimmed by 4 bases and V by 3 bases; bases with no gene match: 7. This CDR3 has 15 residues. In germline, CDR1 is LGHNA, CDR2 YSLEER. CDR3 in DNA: TGCGCCAGCAGCCACCCGGCCGCGGGAGCAGATACGCAGTATTTT. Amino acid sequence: CASSHPAAGADTQYF.

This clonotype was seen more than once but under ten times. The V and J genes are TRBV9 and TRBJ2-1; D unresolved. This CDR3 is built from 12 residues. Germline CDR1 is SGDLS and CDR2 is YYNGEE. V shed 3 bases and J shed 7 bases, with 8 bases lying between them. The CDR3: CASSAPRNEQFF. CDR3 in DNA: TGTGCCAGCAGCGCCCCCCGGAATGAGCAGTTCTTC.